Each of the 14 T cell receptor beta chains below was sequenced from the same sample in a study of shared clonotypes between healthy human individuals. Libraries were prepared by immunoSEQ multiplex PCR; TCRdb keeps only in-frame clonotypes and omits some of them. In the table there are over a million clones, around 97% of which are singletons. Sequenced input: naive CD4+ T cells sorted from blood. Subset reported: CD45RA+ positively selected. Receptors were obtained from a man aged 25 to 40 in good health.

The V gene is TRBV14, the J gene TRBJ1-3; D gene ambiguous. V was cut by 0 bases and J by 0 bases, with 6 bases left in between. CDR1 and CDR2 from the germline V gene are SGHDN and FVKESK. The CDR3 consists of 15 residues. The CDR3 sequence is CASSQDHVSGNTIYF. For the CDR3, the DNA is TGTGCCAGCAGCCAAGATCACGTCTCTGGAAACACCATATATTTT.

The chain has TRBV10-3 and TRBJ2-1; a weak D match, TRBD1 (6 bases). V was cut by 2 bases and J by 5 bases, with 7 bases left in between. Germline V gene data show CDR1 as ENHRY and CDR2 as SYGVKD. CDR3 length: 13 amino acids. The DNA for the CDR3 is TGTGCCATCAGTGAGCCAGGGGACAATGAGCAGTTCTTC. This gives the protein CAISEPGDNEQFF.

The gene calls are TRBV27 and TRBJ2-1; the D gene is possibly TRBD1 (6 bases). Germline V gene data show CDR1 as MNHEY and CDR2 as SMNVEV (reference sequence). There are 12 residues in the CDR3. The V end was cut by 5 bases, the J end by 8 bases, with 10 bases between. The CDR3 reads CASSRGSHEQFF. The CDR3, as DNA: TGTGCCAGCAGTAGGGGGAGTCATGAGCAGTTCTTC.

This clone was counted a single time. The chain recombines TRBV28 with TRBJ2-1, with TRBD1 identical over 9 bases. The V gene's germline CDR1 is MDHEN and CDR2 SYDVKM. There are 15 residues in the CDR3. V trimming: 0 bases; J trimming: 10 bases; junction bases outside the gene matches: 7. The CDR3 DNA reads as TGTGCCAGCAGTTTATGGTCATCCACAGGGGGCGAGCAGTTCTTC. Translated: CASSLWSSTGGEQFF.

V gene TRBV25-1 combines with J gene TRBJ2-5; no clear D gene. This CDR3 is 14 amino acids long. Germline CDR1 is MGHDK and CDR2 is SYGVNS. V was cut by 3 bases and J by 0 bases, with 8 bases left in between. Written as DNA, the CDR3 is TGTGCCAGCAGTGACGTAGGGAACCAAGAGACCCAGTACTTC. It translates to CASSDVGNQETQYF. Filled out from reference TRBV25-1 and TRBJ2-5, the complete variable domain reads EADIYQTPRYLVIGTGKKITLECSQTMGHDKMYWYQQDPGMELHLIHYSYGVNSTEKGDLSSESTVSRIRTEHFPLTLESARPSHTSQYLCASSDVGNQETQYFGPGTRLLVL.

The chain employs TRBV6-5 and TRBJ2-1, with TRBD1 identical over 9 bases. Per germline, CDR1 MNHEY and CDR2 SVGAGI. The V segment lost 1 base and the J segment 6 bases; nucleotides outside the gene matches: 7. The CDR3 has 16 residues. CDR3 bases: TGTGCCAGCAGTTACTTCCTCGGGACAGGGCGCAATGAGCAGTTCTTC. Amino acids: CASSYFLGTGRNEQFF.

The genes are TRBV19 and TRBJ2-7; possible D gene TRBD1, 5 bases. Germline V gene sequence: CDR1 LNHDA, CDR2 SQIVND (reference sequence). CDR3 length: 13 amino acids. Trimming cost V 5 bases and J 3 bases, with 11 bases left between them. DNA of the CDR3: TGTGCCAGTAGTGTAGGGGTACGCTACGAGCAGTACTTC. It translates to CASSVGVRYEQYF.

CDR3 in DNA: TGTGCCAGCAGCCGGTCGGTGGAAGGATACGAGCAGTACTTC. Protein product: CASSRSVEGYEQYF. This chain joins TRBV5-4 and TRBJ2-7; no clear D gene. Trimming left V 4 bases short and J 4 bases short, with 15 bases between. Germline V lookup: CDR1 SGHNT, CDR2 YYREEE (reference sequence). CDR3 length: 14 amino acids.

This rearrangement joins TRBV6-6 to TRBJ2-7; 8 nucleotides line up with TRBD1. Germline CDR1 and CDR2: MNHNY and SVGAGI (reference sequence). The V gene end was trimmed by 10 bases and the J gene end by 4 bases; junction bases not matched to a gene: 9. The CDR3 runs 13 residues. The DNA for the CDR3 is TGTGCCACGCGGGTTCAGGGGGCTTACGAGCAGTACTTC. It translates to CATRVQGAYEQYF.

This clone showed up just once. This chain joins TRBV5-1 and TRBJ2-3, with 8 bases matching TRBD1. The germline gives CDR1 SGHRS, CDR2 YFSETQ. V shed 2 bases and J 1 base; nucleotides not matched to a gene: 6. The length of the CDR3 is 16 residues. CDR3 sequence: CASSFRGQGRTDTQYF. CDR3 coding DNA: TGCGCCAGCAGCTTCAGAGGACAGGGACGCACAGATACGCAGTATTTT.

This clone occurred once. J is TRBJ2-7 and V is TRBV7-2; D could derive from TRBD1 or TRBD2 (5 bases each). This CDR3 has 16 residues. Germline CDR1 SGHTA, CDR2 FQGNSA. V lost 5 bases, J lost 0 bases, and 17 bases lay in between. CDR3 sequence reads: CASSPGPGRSSYEQYF. In nucleotides, the CDR3 is TGTGCCAGCAGCCCCGGACCGGGACGCAGCTCCTACGAGCAGTACTTC.

This chain links TRBV14 with TRBJ2-7; the D gene is possibly TRBD2 (7 bases). Trimming took off 6 bases at V and 5 bases at J, with 23 bases between the two ends. Germline V gene sequence: CDR1 SGHDN, CDR2 FVKESK. This CDR3 spans 16 amino acids. In nucleotides, the CDR3 is TGTGCCAGCAGTCGGAACGGGGGGCGGACTTGGGACGAGCAGTACTTC. Translated, it gives CASSRNGGRTWDEQYF. The whole variable domain, remainder taken from reference TRBV14 and TRBJ2-7, is EAGVTQFPSHSVIEKGQTVTLRCDPISGHDNLYWYRRVMGKEIKFLLHFVKESKQDESGMPNNRFLAERTGGTYSTLKVQPAELEDSGVYFCASSRNGGRTWDEQYFGPGTRLTVT.

The V and J genes are TRBV5-1 and TRBJ2-2; D call uncertain. Trimming took 3 bases from V and 1 from J, leaving 7 bases between them. This CDR3 comprises 14 residues. Germline assignment: CDR1 SGHRS and CDR2 YFSETQ. The CDR3 region is CASSSDLNTGELFF. The CDR3 DNA reads TGCGCCAGCAGCTCAGACTTGAACACCGGGGAGCTGTTTTTT. The full variable domain, completed using reference TRBV5-1 and TRBJ2-2, is KAGVTQTPRYLIKTRGQQVTLSCSPISGHRSVSWYQQTPGQGLQFLFEYFSETQRNKGNFPGRFSGRQFSNSRSEMNVSTLELGDSALYLCASSSDLNTGELFFGEGSRLTVL.

The V gene is TRBV5-5, the J gene TRBJ1-2; TRBD1 matches at 9 bases. The J segment lost 8 bases and the V segment lost 5 bases, leaving 10 bases of the junction unmatched. The CDR3 extends over 14 amino acids. The germline V gene encodes CDR1 SGHKS and CDR2 YYEKEE (reference sequence). The CDR3 DNA sequence: TGTGCCAGCAGAACCGGGACAGGGAGTGAAGGCTACACCTTC. Translating it yields CASRTGTGSEGYTF.